The following is a TCR beta chain sequence with its context. These data are taken from a study of cytomegalovirus exposure and HLA in healthy donors. With V trimmed by 6 bases and J by 5 bases, 6 bases remained unmatched. Germline loops: CDR1 MGHDK, CDR2 SYGVNS. The CDR3 has 14 amino acids. This PCR relied on a set of 60 Vbeta primers and 13 Jbeta primers. Some clones are missing from TCRdb's copy, which holds only in-frame ones; the method was immunoSEQ multiplex PCR. The sample holds over 150,000 clones; more than 75% are singletons and the top ten take 9.5% to 15%. Source material: PBMCs. The chain joins TRBV25-1 to TRBJ2-1; 8 nucleotides match TRBD2. The TCR sequence derives from a young man in good health and CMV-seropositive. CDR3 residues: CASRSTSGNNEQFF. The CDR3 DNA reads as TGTGCCAGCAGATCTACTAGCGGAAACAATGAGCAGTTCTTC.